The 27 T cell receptor beta chains reported below all come from one sample, sequenced in a study of T cell clonality in common variable immunodeficiency. This table comes from immunoSEQ multiplex PCR, and its TCRdb copy is limited to in-frame clones, with some not included. The table lists 25,000 to 35,000 clones, with no singletons. Study-level results: Common variable immunodeficiency TCR beta sequences reportedly had fewer deletions and N-nucleotide insertions.

No antigen is known for these receptors. The sample was peripheral blood mononuclear cells. These receptor sequences come from a human donor with common variable immunodeficiency.

Worth noting for this clone: Read sequence stops 3 residues before the CDR3 end, and the germline J gene provides the missing end. This sequence joins TRBV19 and TRBJ2-2, with 12 bases identical to TRBD2. This CDR3 is built from 16 residues. V shed 5 bases and J 9 bases; nucleotides not matched to a gene: 10. Germline assignment: CDR1 LNHDA and CDR2 SQIVND (reference sequence). The CDR3 loop is CASSPLAGGPERELFF. Incomplete CDR3 DNA: TGTGCCAGTAGTCCCCTAGCGGGGGGGCCGGAACGGGAG. The full variable domain, with the rest looked up from reference TRBV19 and TRBJ2-2, is DGGITQSPKYLFRKEGQNVTLSCEQNLNHDAMYWYRQDPGQGLRLIYYSQIVNDFQKGDIAEGYSVSREKKESFPLTVTSAQKNPTAFYLCASSPLAGGPERELFFGEGSRLTVL.

Only a few counts were recorded for this clone. The CDR3 end lies 3 residues beyond the end of the read and is filled in from the germline J gene. The genes are TRBV13 and TRBJ2-1, with a tentative D call TRBD2 (6 bases). V lost 0 bases and J lost 3, with 9 bases in between. Germline CDR1 is PRHDT and CDR2 is FYEKMQ (reference sequence). The CDR3 runs 15 residues. CDR3 loop: CASSLGREHYNEQFF. The DNA read from the CDR3 is TGTGCCAGCAGCTTAGGGCGGGAACACTACAATGAG.

This clone was detected many times. From the germline J gene comes the end of the CDR3, since the read stops 3 residues before it. This sequence joins TRBV2 and TRBJ2-5; no clear D. Germline V gene sequence: CDR1 SNHLY, CDR2 FYNNEI. The CDR3 has 12 residues. Trimming took 1 base from V and 3 from J, leaving 3 bases between them. CDR3 DNA (partial): TGTGCCAGCAGTGAAGAGGAAGAGACC. It is translated as CASSEEEET. The whole CDR3 sequence is CASSEEEETQYF.

This clone was detected ten times or more. With the read ending 3 residues before the CDR3 end, the germline J gene is used to fill in that end. The rearrangement uses TRBV11-3 and TRBJ1-1, with 7 bases matching TRBD1. The CDR3 spans 13 residues. J was trimmed by 5 bases and V by 4 bases; bases with no gene match: 4. CDR1 SGHNT and CDR2 YENEEA come from the germline V gene. The CDR3 protein is CASSSQTGTEAFF. The part of the CDR3 DNA that was read is TGTGCCAGCAGCTCCCAGACAGGGACTGAA.

In this sample, this clone turned up a few times. The CDR3 here is CATNRDKGTEAFF. The CDR3 DNA, read in part, is TGTGCCACTAACCGGGACAAAGGAACTGAA. The chain has TRBV2 and TRBJ1-1; D perhaps matches TRBD1 (6 bases). The read comes to an end 3 residues before the CDR3 does, leaving the germline J gene to fill in the end. The CDR3 is 13 residues long. The germline V and J ends were trimmed by 10 bases and 5 bases, with 17 bases remaining between them. The germline gives CDR1 SNHLY, CDR2 FYNNEI.

As for this clone: The sequenced fragment ends 3 residues before the CDR3 boundary, so the rest is inferred from the germline J gene. V and J are TRBV7-8 and TRBJ2-1, with 7 bases aligning to TRBD2. Germline loops: CDR1 SGHVS, CDR2 FQNEAQ. J was trimmed by 5 bases and V by 5 bases; bases with no gene match: 9. This CDR3 spans 15 amino acids. The sequenced part of the CDR3 DNA is TGTGCCAGCAGCCCTTTCGTCCGGGGGGACAATGAG. Translation: CASSPFVRGDNE. The entire CDR3 is CASSPFVRGDNEQFF.

By its share, this clone is medium-sized. The read stops 3 residues short of the end of the CDR3; the missing end is completed from the germline J gene. This chain links TRBV5-1 with TRBJ2-3, with D hard to call. V lost 1 base and J lost 2, with 8 bases in between. The germline V gene encodes CDR1 SGHRS and CDR2 YFSETQ. CDR3 length: 14 residues. CDR3 DNA (partial): TGCGCCAGCAGCTTGTGGGCTAACACAGATACG. It translates to CASSLWANTDT. The complete CDR3 sequence is CASSLWANTDTQYF. Drawing the rest from reference TRBV5-1 and TRBJ2-3, the complete variable domain is KAGVTQTPRYLIKTRGQQVTLSCSPISGHRSVSWYQQTPGQGLQFLFEYFSETQRNKGNFPGRFSGRQFSNSRSEMNVSTLELGDSALYLCASSLWANTDTQYFGPGTRLTVL.

This clone was detected ten times or more. The DNA ends 3 residues before the CDR3 does, and the rest of the CDR3 is filled in from the germline J gene. The rearrangement links TRBV6-4 to TRBJ1-1; tentatively, D is TRBD1 (6 bases). The germline CDR1 and CDR2 sequences are MRHNA and SNTAGT. The ends were cut back, 3 bases at V and 2 bases at J, with 7 bases in the middle. The length of the CDR3 is 13 residues. The DNA read from the CDR3 is TGTGCCAGCAGTGAACAGGGAAACACTGAA. The encoded protein is CASSEQGNTE. The complete CDR3 reads CASSEQGNTEAFF.

By proportion, this clone is medium-sized. With the read ending 3 residues before the CDR3 end, the germline J gene is used to fill in that end. The chain has TRBV5-4 and TRBJ1-2; D is unresolved. From germline, CDR1 is SGHNT and CDR2 YYREEE (reference sequence). The CDR3 is 14 amino acids. The sequenced CDR3 bases are TGTGCCAGCACCTCAAAAGGTGGTGTGCGGGGC. This translates into CASTSKGGVRG. The entire CDR3 sequence reads CASTSKGGVRGYTF.

This clone was detected many times. One end of the junction is discordant with germline, which a read error may explain. The read terminates 3 residues before the CDR3 end, so the remaining end is supplied by the germline J gene. The chain has TRBV4-2 and TRBJ1-5, with a weak D call TRBD1 (5 bases). Germline CDR1 LGHNA, CDR2 YNFKEQ. This CDR3 region has 15 residues. This CDR3 is CASSQDGAITTPQHF. The CDR3 DNA, read in part, is TGCGCCAGCAGCCAAGATGGGGCCATAACTACGCCC.

This clone was recorded many times. The CDR3 end is not reached by the read, which stops 3 residues before it; the germline J gene fills it in. V is TRBV5-1 and J is TRBJ2-3; D might be TRBD2 (6 bases). The CDR3 extends over 15 amino acids. The V end lost 0 bases, the J end lost 3 bases, and 11 bases lay between the germline ends. Germline V gives CDR1 SGHRS, CDR2 YFSETQ. The sequenced part of the CDR3 DNA is TGCGCCAGCAGCTTGGGATGGGGGGAGACAGATACG. Its translation is CASSLGWGETDT. The entire CDR3 reads CASSLGWGETDTQYF.

This clone has only a few counts. The read ends 3 residues early relative to the CDR3; the germline J gene fills the gap. The chain uses TRBV18 and TRBJ1-1; D possibly corresponds to TRBD1 (6 bases). CDR1 is KGHSH and CDR2 is LQKENI in the germline V gene. Trimming stripped 2 bases from V and 0 bases from J, with 16 bases between. The CDR3 extends over 17 amino acids. The CDR3 bases that were read are TGTGCCAGCTCACCAACCCGACAGGTCGTAATGAACACTGAA. Translated, it gives CASSPTRQVVMNTE. The CDR3 reads in full as CASSPTRQVVMNTEAFF.

In the case of this clone: Sequencing ends 3 residues short of the CDR3 end; the germline J gene provides the rest. The chain recombines TRBV2 with TRBJ1-4; D perhaps matches TRBD1 (5 bases). This CDR3 spans 13 amino acids. V was cut by 6 bases and J by 6 bases, with 11 bases left in between. Germline CDR1 and CDR2: SNHLY and FYNNEI. The CDR3 is CASSRVVDEKLFF. The part of the CDR3 DNA that was read is TGTGCCAGCAGCAGGGTGGTGGATGAAAAA. Using reference TRBV2 and TRBJ1-4 for the parts outside the CDR3, the full variable domain is EPEVTQTPSHQVTQMGQEVILRCVPISNHLYFYWYRQILGQKVEFLVSFYNNEISEKSEIFDDQFSVERPDGSNFTLKIRSTKLEDSAMYFCASSRVVDEKLFFGSGTQLSVL.

The sample holds many counts of this clone. The read falls 3 residues short of the CDR3 end, and the missing part is taken from the germline J gene. This sequence joins TRBV19 and TRBJ2-7; possible D gene TRBD1, 6 bases. The CDR3 has 16 residues. Germline CDR1 LNHDA, CDR2 SQIVND (reference sequence). V gave up 4 bases and J gave up 6 bases, with 22 bases separating them. The covered CDR3 bases are TGTGCCAGTAGTACTCCAACGGGAAGGGGGTCGCGCGAG. This codes for CASSTPTGRGSRE. The CDR3 in full is CASSTPTGRGSREQYF. Full variable domain (outside the CDR3, taken from reference TRBV19 and TRBJ2-7): DGGITQSPKYLFRKEGQNVTLSCEQNLNHDAMYWYRQDPGQGLRLIYYSQIVNDFQKGDIAEGYSVSREKKESFPLTVTSAQKNPTAFYLCASSTPTGRGSREQYFGPGTRLTVT.

This clone turned up a few times. The sequence runs out 3 residues before the end of the CDR3; the remainder is reconstructed from the germline J gene. The chain couples TRBV18 to TRBJ1-1, with 7 bases matching TRBD1. The V gene's germline CDR1 is KGHSH and CDR2 LQKENI. The CDR3 loop spans 16 amino acids. After removal of 2 bases from V and 7 bases from J, the junction contained 13 bases not matched to a gene. The CDR3 here is CASSPSQGELTGEAFF. CDR3 DNA, as far as it was read: TGTGCCAGCTCACCATCCCAGGGGGAACTTACAGGTGAA.

In this sample, this clone turned up a few times. The CDR3 extends 3 residues past the end of the read, so its final part is completed from the germline J gene. This chain uses TRBV7-2 with TRBJ1-2; D is perhaps TRBD1 (5 bases). V lost 6 bases, J lost 5 bases, and 7 bases lay in between. Per germline, CDR1 SGHTA and CDR2 FQGNSA. The CDR3 length is 11 residues. The part of the CDR3 DNA that was read is TGTGCCAGCAGTCAGGGATATGGC. Residues: CASSQGYG. The CDR3, in full, reads CASSQGYGYTF.

Only a few counts were recorded for this clone. The read falls 3 residues short of the CDR3 end, and the missing part is taken from the germline J gene. V usage is TRBV19 and J usage is TRBJ1-5; TRBD1 is a possible D gene (6 bases). Germline assignment: CDR1 LNHDA and CDR2 SQIVND (reference sequence). The V and J ends lost 4 bases and 1 base respectively, with 14 bases between them. The length of the CDR3 is 16 residues. The CDR3 reads CASSTGNTGSNQPQHF. CDR3 DNA (partial): TGTGCCAGTAGTACCGGCAACACAGGGAGCAATCAGCCC.

This clone came up many times. Coverage ceases 3 residues before the CDR3 finishes, and the germline J gene fills in the end. This chain connects TRBV7-2 to TRBJ2-2; tentative D call: TRBD1 (6 bases). Looked up from germline, CDR1 is SGHTA and CDR2 is FQGNSA. This CDR3 region has 14 residues. V was pared by 8 bases and J by 0 bases, with 10 bases between. CDR3 DNA, as far as it was read: TGTGCCAGCGTTTGGGGGCCGAACACCGGGGAG. Translated: CASVWGPNTGE. The complete CDR3 sequence is CASVWGPNTGELFF.

This clone occurred many times. The read halts 3 residues ahead of the CDR3 end, with the missing end drawn from the germline J gene. V gene TRBV6-2 or TRBV6-3 combines with J gene TRBJ2-5; 7 bases are a match to TRBD2. V dropped 5 bases and J dropped 1; count of bases not matched to a gene: 7. The CDR3 extends over 15 amino acids. The germline CDR1 and CDR2 sequences are MNHEY and SVGEGT. Incomplete CDR3 DNA: TGTGCCAGCAGTCCTGGCGGGAGCCTCCAAGAGACC. Its protein is CASSPGGSLQET. The CDR3 in full is CASSPGGSLQETQYF.

This clone occurred a few times. The read ends 3 residues early relative to the CDR3; the germline J gene fills the gap. The chain joins TRBV7-8 to TRBJ1-6, with a weak D call TRBD1 (6 bases). From germline, CDR1 is SGHVS and CDR2 FQNEAQ. Trimming cost V 5 bases and J 6 bases, with 14 bases left between them. CDR3 length: 15 amino acids. The sequenced part of the CDR3 DNA is TGTGCCAGCAGCACGACGACAGGCAGTAATTCACCC. It yields the protein CASSTTTGSNSP. The whole CDR3 sequence is CASSTTTGSNSPLHF.

About this clone: The read falls 3 residues short of the CDR3 end, and the missing part is taken from the germline J gene. The rearrangement joins TRBV7-2 to TRBJ2-3; D is possibly TRBD2 (7 bases). V was pared by 5 bases and J by 6 bases, with 18 bases between. Looked up from germline, CDR1 is SGHTA and CDR2 is FQGNSA. The length of the CDR3 is 15 residues. CDR3: CASSESRGAGDTQYF. The CDR3 bases that were read are TGTGCCAGCAGCGAAAGTCGGGGGGCGGGGGATACG. Drawing the rest from reference TRBV7-2 and TRBJ2-3, the complete variable domain is GAGVSQSPSNKVTEKGKDVELRCDPISGHTALYWYRQSLGQGLEFLIYFQGNSAPDKSGLPSDRFSAERTGGSVSTLTIQRTQQEDSAVYLCASSESRGAGDTQYFGPGTRLTVL.

Many counts were recorded for this clone. The CDR3 protein is CASTVDRENTIYF. The sequenced CDR3 bases are TGTGCCAGCACCGTGGACAGGGAGAACACC. The chain uses TRBV5-4 and TRBJ1-3, with TRBD1 identical over 8 bases. The read stops 3 residues short of the end of the CDR3; the missing end is completed from the germline J gene. Germline V CDR1 and CDR2: SGHNT, YYREEE (reference sequence). V was clipped by 6 bases and J by 7 bases; unmatched bases: 6. The CDR3 has 13 amino acids.

Comment on this clone: Read coverage stops 3 residues before the CDR3 terminus; the germline J gene supplies the remainder. This chain joins TRBV7-3 and TRBJ1-2; 8 nucleotides line up with TRBD1. Germline V CDR1 and CDR2: SGHTA, FQGTGA. V shed 5 bases, J shed 4 bases, and the junction held 12 bases outside the gene matches. This CDR3 is built from 16 residues. The sequenced CDR3 bases are TGTGCCAGCAGCCCCCGTCCCGGGGACAGGAGCTATGGC. Translating it yields CASSPRPGDRSYG. The whole CDR3 region reads CASSPRPGDRSYGYTF.

A word on this clone: The observed sequence ends 3 residues before the CDR3 terminus, with the missing tail filled in from the germline J gene. The chain has TRBV19 and TRBJ2-3; TRBD2 aligns across 8 bases. Germline CDR1 and CDR2: LNHDA and SQIVND (reference sequence). This CDR3 comprises 13 residues. Trimming removed 6 bases from V and 5 bases from J; junction bases left unmatched: 4. The CDR3 sequence: CASSGGAGDTQYF. The CDR3 DNA, read in part, is TGTGCCAGTAGCGGGGGGGCCGGAGATACG.

This clone was found many times. The CDR3 end lies 3 residues beyond the end of the read and is filled in from the germline J gene. The chain carries TRBV7-2 and TRBJ1-2, with TRBD1 matching 9 bases. The CDR3 loop spans 15 amino acids. Germline V CDR1 and CDR2: SGHTA, FQGNSA. The V gene end was trimmed by 3 bases and the J gene end by 4 bases; junction bases not matched to a gene: 6. The CDR3 DNA, read in part, is TGTGCCAGCAGCTTCCCGGGACAGGGCGGCTATGGC. It is translated as CASSFPGQGGYG. In full, the CDR3 reads CASSFPGQGGYGYTF.

At least ten counts were recorded for this clone. The read terminates 3 residues before the CDR3 end, so the remaining end is supplied by the germline J gene. J is TRBJ2-7 and V is TRBV30; 8 bases line up with TRBD2. The CDR3 is made up of 14 amino acids. V shed 4 bases and J 3 bases; nucleotides not matched to a gene: 8. Germline V gene data show CDR1 as GTSNPN and CDR2 as SVGIG (reference sequence). The sequenced CDR3 bases are TGTGCCTGGAAGGGCGGGGGGTTCCTCTACGAG. It translates to CAWKGGGFLYE. The entire CDR3 protein reads CAWKGGGFLYEQYF.

There are a few counts of this clone. Germline and junction disagree at one end, which may indicate a read error. With the read ending 3 residues before the CDR3 end, the germline J gene is used to fill in that end. The gene calls are TRBV7-7 and TRBJ2-1; 7 nucleotides match TRBD2. CDR1 is SSHAT and CDR2 is FNYEAQ in the germline V gene (reference sequence). The length of the CDR3 is 16 residues. The DNA read from the CDR3 is TGTGCTAGCAGCCCCATAGCGGGCAGCTCCTACAATGAG. Translating it yields CASSPIAGSSYNE. The whole CDR3 sequence is CASSPIAGSSYNEQFF.